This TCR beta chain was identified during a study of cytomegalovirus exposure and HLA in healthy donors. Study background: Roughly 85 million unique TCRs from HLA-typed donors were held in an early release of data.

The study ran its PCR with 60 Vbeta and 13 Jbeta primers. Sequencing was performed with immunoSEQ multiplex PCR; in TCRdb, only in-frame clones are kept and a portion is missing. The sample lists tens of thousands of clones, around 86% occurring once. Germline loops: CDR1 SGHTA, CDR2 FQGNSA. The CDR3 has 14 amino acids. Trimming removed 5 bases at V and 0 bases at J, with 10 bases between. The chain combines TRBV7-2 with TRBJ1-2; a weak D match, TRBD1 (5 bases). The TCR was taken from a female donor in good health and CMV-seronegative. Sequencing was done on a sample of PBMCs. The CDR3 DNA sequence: TGTGCCAGCAGCATCGACAGCTCTAACTATGGCTACACCTTC. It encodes CASSIDSSNYGYTF.